Listed below are T cell receptor beta chains from one sample, sequenced in a study of shared clonotypes between healthy human individuals. The table came from immunoSEQ multiplex PCR; TCRdb's copy has only in-frame clones and leaves some out. The sample has 800,000 to 950,000 clones, around 96% seen once. Sequenced material: naive CD8+ T cells sorted from blood. The receptors come from a man younger than 40 in good health. Both conserved end residues are part of each CDR3. D genes are given only for firm matches. Clone size is shown for a subset of rows, as once, few, many or a class of expanded clone.

V gene	J gene	clone size	D gene	CDR3 DNA	CDR3 protein
TRBV5-4	TRBJ1-3	-	-	TGTGCCAGCGCTAGGGCGGGGTCTGGAAACACCATATATTTT	CASARAGSGNTIYF
TRBV7-9	TRBJ2-2	-	TRBD2	TGTGCCAGCAGCCTCCCCATTAGCGGGAGGGCTCCTGGGGGGGAGCTGTTTTTT	CASSLPISGRAPGGELFF
TRBV5-4	TRBJ2-1	-	-	TGTGCCAGCAGCTTTAGAGGGGGCTCCTACAATGAGCAGTTCTTC	CASSFRGGSYNEQFF
TRBV5-1	TRBJ2-2	-	-	TGCGCCAGCAGCTTTAGCGGGAACACCGGGGAGCTGTTTTTT	CASSFSGNTGELFF
TRBV29-1	TRBJ2-1	-	TRBD2	TGCAGCGTTGAAGACCACAAACTAGCGGGGGGATGGAATGAGCAGTTCTTC	CSVEDHKLAGGWNEQFF
TRBV9	TRBJ1-2	-	-	TGTGCCAGCAGCGTAGCACACGGATTTAACTATGGCTACACCTTC	CASSVAHGFNYGYTF
TRBV23-1	TRBJ2-7	-	-	TGCGCCAGCAGTCAATGTGGCAACGAGCAGTACTTC	CASSQCGNEQYF
TRBV15	TRBJ2-7	-	TRBD2	TGTGCCACCAGCGGAACTAGCGCCCACTACGAGCAGTACTTC	CATSGTSAHYEQYF
TRBV28	TRBJ2-5	once	-	TGTGCCAGCAGTTTGTCTTCCGGGGAAGAGACCCAGTACTTC	CASSLSSGEETQYF
TRBV19	TRBJ2-7	-	-	TGTGCCAGTAGTATAGATCATGGAGGGAGCTCCTACGAGCAGTACTTC	CASSIDHGGSSYEQYF
TRBV19	TRBJ1-1	-	-	TGTGCCAGTAGCCAACCCGGGGGGCTCGCCACTGAAGCTTTCTTT	CASSQPGGLATEAFF
TRBV6-1	TRBJ1-5	once	-	TGTGCCAGCAGTGAAGTGGCAAGTCAGCCCCAGCATTTT	CASSEVASQPQHF
TRBV6-5	TRBJ2-7	-	-	TGTGCCAGCAGTTACTCGATAGGGTGGTACGAGCAGTACTTC	CASSYSIGWYEQYF
TRBV4-1	TRBJ2-7	-	TRBD1	TGCGCCAGCAGCTTCCCCGGACAGGGTAACGAGCAGTACTTC	CASSFPGQGNEQYF
TRBV6-5	TRBJ1-5	-	TRBD1	TGTGCCAGCAAACAGGGGGCGTCTGGCAATCAGCCCCAGCATTTT	CASKQGASGNQPQHF
TRBV30	TRBJ2-7	-	-	TGTGCCTGGAGTGGAACAGCCCTTAGGTACGAGCAGTACTTC	CAWSGTALRYEQYF
TRBV13	TRBJ2-3	-	TRBD2	TGTGCCAGCAGCCCAGGGGCGGGAGGGCAAGGGACGGCAGATACGCAGTATTTT	CASSPGAGGQGTADTQYF
TRBV6-5	TRBJ1-1	-	-	TGTGCCAGCAGTTACTCGGAAGGGGTTCCGGACACTGAAGCTTTCTTT	CASSYSEGVPDTEAFF
TRBV27	TRBJ1-4	few	TRBD1	TGTGCCAGCAGAGAACAGGGGGAAAAACTGTTTTTT	CASREQGEKLFF
TRBV2	TRBJ2-3	-	-	TGTGCCAGCAGGGGACGACAGGTTAGCACAGATACGCAGTATTTT	CASRGRQVSTDTQYF
TRBV29-1	TRBJ2-7	-	-	TGCAGCGTTGGTGTCAGCTCCTACGAGCAGTACTTC	CSVGVSSYEQYF
TRBV27	TRBJ2-7	-	-	TGTGCCAGCAGTCCCCGGGACCGCTACGAGCAGTACTTC	CASSPRDRYEQYF
TRBV10-3	TRBJ2-2	-	TRBD2	TGTGCCATCAGTGAGGGGACGGGACTAGCGGTCACCGGGGAGCTGTTTTTT	CAISEGTGLAVTGELFF
TRBV6-1	TRBJ2-3	-	TRBD1	TGTGCCGCTCCAAGACAGGGGGCGTCAGATACGCAGTATTTT	CAAPRQGASDTQYF
TRBV6-5	TRBJ2-5	-	TRBD2	TGTGCCAGCAGTTACCCGGGGACTAGCGGACAAGAGACCCAGTACTTC	CASSYPGTSGQETQYF
TRBV7-9	TRBJ2-3	-	-	TGTGCCAGCAGCTTAGGAAGGGGCGCGGGCACAGATACGCAGTATTTT	CASSLGRGAGTDTQYF
TRBV5-6	TRBJ2-7	-	TRBD2	TGTGCCAGCAGCACCGGACTAGCGGGAGGCTACGAGCAGTACTTC	CASSTGLAGGYEQYF
TRBV2	TRBJ1-1	-	-	TGTGCCAGCATAGCGAAGTACACTGAAGCTTTCTTT	CASIAKYTEAFF
TRBV5-1	TRBJ1-4	-	-	TGCGCCAGCTCGGGTACTGCAACTAATGAAAAACTGTTTTTT	CASSGTATNEKLFF
TRBV19	TRBJ1-5	-	-	TGTGCCAGTAGTATGGGGGGGTTGAGCAATCAGCCCCAGCATTTT	CASSMGGLSNQPQHF
TRBV29-1	TRBJ2-3	once	-	TGCAGCGCCCTAGGGGATACGCAGTATTTT	CSALGDTQYF
TRBV5-4	TRBJ1-3	-	-	TGTGCCAGCAGCTTGATCATAACAGGCGAAGATAGGGGAAACACCATATATTTT	CASSLIITGEDRGNTIYF
TRBV2	TRBJ2-7	-	TRBD2	TGTGCGTCACTAGCGGGAAACTCCTACGAGCAGTACTTC	CASLAGNSYEQYF
TRBV28	TRBJ2-7	-	TRBD1	TGTGCCAGCAGTCCAGGGACAGGTGGCTCCTACGAGCAGTACTTC	CASSPGTGGSYEQYF
TRBV2	TRBJ2-7	-	-	TGTGCCAGCAGTCCTCAGGGGTCCTACGAGCAGTACTTC	CASSPQGSYEQYF
TRBV28	TRBJ2-7	-	TRBD1	TGTGCCAGCAGTCGACCGACAGGGGGATCCTACGAGCAGTACTTC	CASSRPTGGSYEQYF
TRBV16	TRBJ2-7	-	-	TGTGCCAGCAGCCAAAGCACCCCCGGGTCGGAGGAGCAGTACTTC	CASSQSTPGSEEQYF
TRBV4-1	TRBJ1-2	-	-	TGCGCCAGCAGCCAAGAATGGACAGCCTACTATGGCTACACCTTC	CASSQEWTAYYGYTF
TRBV6-1	TRBJ1-5	-	-	TGTGCCAGCAGTGAATTGATCGTAATGCAGGCCGACAATCAGCCCCAGCATTTT	CASSELIVMQADNQPQHF
TRBV5-4	TRBJ1-1	-	TRBD1	TGTGCCAGCAGCTTACGACAGGGCACTGAAGCTTTCTTT	CASSLRQGTEAFF
TRBV5-4	TRBJ1-1	-	TRBD1	TGTGCCAGCAGCCCCAACGACAGGGGTCTGAACACTGAAGCTTTCTTT	CASSPNDRGLNTEAFF
TRBV28	TRBJ1-3	-	TRBD1	TGTGCCAGCAGTTTTTCAGGGGGCGGACGAAACACCATATATTTT	CASSFSGGGRNTIYF
TRBV6-5	TRBJ2-5	-	-	TGTGCCAGCAGGGGACTCCTCCAAGAGACCCAGTACTTC	CASRGLLQETQYF
TRBV6-5	TRBJ1-1	-	-	TGTGCCAGCAGTTACGCACTAGGGGACACTGAAGCTTTCTTT	CASSYALGDTEAFF
TRBV27	TRBJ1-2	-	TRBD1	TGTGCCAGCAGTTTATATCACACAGGGGAGTACGGCTACACCTTC	CASSLYHTGEYGYTF
TRBV6-5	TRBJ1-4	-	TRBD1	TGTGCCAGCAGTCGGACAGGGGGCCAGGAAAAACTGTTTTTT	CASSRTGGQEKLFF